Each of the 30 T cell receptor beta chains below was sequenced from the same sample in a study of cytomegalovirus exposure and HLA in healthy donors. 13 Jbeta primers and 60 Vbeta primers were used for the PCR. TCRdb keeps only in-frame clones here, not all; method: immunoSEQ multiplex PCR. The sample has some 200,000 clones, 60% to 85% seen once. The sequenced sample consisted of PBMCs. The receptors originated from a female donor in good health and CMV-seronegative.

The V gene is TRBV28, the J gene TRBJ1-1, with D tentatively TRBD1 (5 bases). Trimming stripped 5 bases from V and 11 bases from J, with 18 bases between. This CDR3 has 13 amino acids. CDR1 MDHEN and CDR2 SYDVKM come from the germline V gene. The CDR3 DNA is TGTGCCAGCAGTACCCCAGGGTTACGTTTCGCTTTCTTT. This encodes CASSTPGLRFAFF. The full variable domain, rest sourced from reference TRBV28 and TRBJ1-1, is DVKVTQSSRYLVKRTGEKVFLECVQDMDHENMFWYRQDPGLGLRLIYFSYDVKMKEKGDIPEGYSVSREKKERFSLILESASTNQTSMYLCASSTPGLRFAFFGQGTRLTVV.

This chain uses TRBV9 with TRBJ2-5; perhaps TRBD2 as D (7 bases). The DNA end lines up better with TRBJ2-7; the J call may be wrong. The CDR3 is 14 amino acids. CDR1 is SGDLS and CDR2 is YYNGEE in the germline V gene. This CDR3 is CASSRGGAVGEQYF. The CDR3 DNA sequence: TGTGCCAGCAGCAGGGGGGGGGCGGTAGGCGAGCAGTACTTC.

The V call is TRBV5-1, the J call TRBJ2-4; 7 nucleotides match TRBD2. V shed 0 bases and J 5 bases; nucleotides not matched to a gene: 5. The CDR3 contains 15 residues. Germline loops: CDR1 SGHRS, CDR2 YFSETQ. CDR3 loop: CASSLDGGRENIQYF. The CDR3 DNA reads TGCGCCAGCAGCTTGGACGGCGGGAGAGAAAACATTCAGTACTTC.

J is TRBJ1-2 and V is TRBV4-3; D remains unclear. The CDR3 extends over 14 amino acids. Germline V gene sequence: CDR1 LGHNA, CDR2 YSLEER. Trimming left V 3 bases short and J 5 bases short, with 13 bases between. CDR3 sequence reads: CASSHSSDKYGYTF. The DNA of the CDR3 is TGCGCCAGCAGCCATTCGAGTGATAAGTATGGCTACACCTTC.

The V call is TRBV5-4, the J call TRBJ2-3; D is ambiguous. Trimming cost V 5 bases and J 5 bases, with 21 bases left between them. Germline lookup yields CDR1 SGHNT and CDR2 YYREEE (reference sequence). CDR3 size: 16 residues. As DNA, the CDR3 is TGTGCCAGCAGACGAAATACTAATATCGGCCAAGATACGCAGTATTTT. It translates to CASRRNTNIGQDTQYF.

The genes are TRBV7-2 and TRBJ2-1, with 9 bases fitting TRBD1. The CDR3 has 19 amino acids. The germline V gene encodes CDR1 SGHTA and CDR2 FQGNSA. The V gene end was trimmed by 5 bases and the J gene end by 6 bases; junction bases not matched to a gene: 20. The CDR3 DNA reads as TGTGCCAGCAGCCCCCTCGGGGGACAGGGATTTCTCTTTATCAATGAGCAGTTCTTC. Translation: CASSPLGGQGFLFINEQFF.

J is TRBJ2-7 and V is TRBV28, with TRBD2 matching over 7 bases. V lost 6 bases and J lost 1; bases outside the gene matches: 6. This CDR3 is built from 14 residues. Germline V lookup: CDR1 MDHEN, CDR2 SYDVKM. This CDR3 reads CASSQTSASYEQYF. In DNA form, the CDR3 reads TGTGCCAGCAGCCAAACTAGCGCTTCCTACGAGCAGTACTTC. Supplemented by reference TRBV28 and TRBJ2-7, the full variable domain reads DVKVTQSSRYLVKRTGEKVFLECVQDMDHENMFWYRQDPGLGLRLIYFSYDVKMKEKGDIPEGYSVSREKKERFSLILESASTNQTSMYLCASSQTSASYEQYFGPGTRLTVT.

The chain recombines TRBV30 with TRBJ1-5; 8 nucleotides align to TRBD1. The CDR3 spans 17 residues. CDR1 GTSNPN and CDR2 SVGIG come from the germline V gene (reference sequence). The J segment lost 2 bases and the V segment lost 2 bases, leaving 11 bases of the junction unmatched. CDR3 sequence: CAWSPKDRGGGNQPQHF. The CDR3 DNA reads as TGTGCCTGGAGTCCGAAAGACAGGGGCGGGGGCAATCAGCCCCAGCATTTT.

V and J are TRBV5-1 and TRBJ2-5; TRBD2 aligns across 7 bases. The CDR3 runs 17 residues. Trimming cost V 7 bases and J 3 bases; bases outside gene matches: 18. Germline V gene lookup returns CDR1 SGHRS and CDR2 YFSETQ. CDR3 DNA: TGCGCCAGCGTCCCCCTAGGTCTAGGCGGGAGAAAAGAGACCCAGTACTTC. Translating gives CASVPLGLGGRKETQYF.

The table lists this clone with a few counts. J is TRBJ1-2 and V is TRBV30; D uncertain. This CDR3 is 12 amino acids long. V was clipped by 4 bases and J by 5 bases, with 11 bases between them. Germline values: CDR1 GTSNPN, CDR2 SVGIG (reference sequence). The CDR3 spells CAWTDGAYGYTF. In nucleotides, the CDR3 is TGTGCCTGGACCGACGGAGCTTATGGCTACACCTTC.

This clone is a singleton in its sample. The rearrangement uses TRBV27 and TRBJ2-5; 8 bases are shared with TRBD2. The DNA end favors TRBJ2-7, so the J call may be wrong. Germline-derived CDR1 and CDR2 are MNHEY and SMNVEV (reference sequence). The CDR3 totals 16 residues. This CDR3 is CASSLSSSGAFYEQYF. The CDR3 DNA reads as TGTGCCAGCAGTTTATCGAGTAGCGGGGCGTTCTACGAGCAGTACTTC.

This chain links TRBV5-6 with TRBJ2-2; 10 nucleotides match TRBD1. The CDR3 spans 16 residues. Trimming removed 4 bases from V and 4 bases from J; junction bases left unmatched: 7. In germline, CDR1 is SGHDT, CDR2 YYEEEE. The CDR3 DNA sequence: TGTGCCAGCAGCCCTAGGACAGGGGGAAGCACCGGGGAGCTGTTTTTT. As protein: CASSPRTGGSTGELFF. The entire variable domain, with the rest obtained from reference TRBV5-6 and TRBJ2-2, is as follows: DAGVTQSPTHLIKTRGQQVTLRCSPKSGHDTVSWYQQALGQGPQFIFQYYEEEERQRGNFPDRFSGHQFPNYSSELNVNALLLGDSALYLCASSPRTGGSTGELFFGEGSRLTVL.

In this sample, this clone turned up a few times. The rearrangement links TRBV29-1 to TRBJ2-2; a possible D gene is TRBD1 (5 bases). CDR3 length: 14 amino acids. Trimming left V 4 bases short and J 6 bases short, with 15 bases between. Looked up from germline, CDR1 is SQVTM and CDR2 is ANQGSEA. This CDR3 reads CSVVWQTGPGELFF. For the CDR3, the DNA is TGCAGCGTTGTTTGGCAAACAGGTCCCGGGGAGCTGTTTTTT.

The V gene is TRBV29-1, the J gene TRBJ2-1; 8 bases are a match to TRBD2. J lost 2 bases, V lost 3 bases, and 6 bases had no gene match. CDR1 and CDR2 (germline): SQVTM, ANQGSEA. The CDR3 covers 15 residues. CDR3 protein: CSVEEAGATYNEQFF. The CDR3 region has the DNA TGCAGCGTTGAGGAAGCGGGGGCTACCTACAATGAGCAGTTCTTC.

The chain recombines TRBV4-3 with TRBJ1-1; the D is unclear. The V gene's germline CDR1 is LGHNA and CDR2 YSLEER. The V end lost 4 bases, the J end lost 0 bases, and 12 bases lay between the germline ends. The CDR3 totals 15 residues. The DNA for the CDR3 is TGCGCCAGCAGCCCGAGCGGCCGACTGAACACTGAAGCTTTCTTT. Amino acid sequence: CASSPSGRLNTEAFF.

CDR3 sequence reads: CASSLGVVTEDSPLHF. CDR3 coding DNA: TGCGCCAGCAGCTTGGGGGTAGTGACAGAAGATTCACCCCTCCACTTT. This chain uses TRBV5-1 with TRBJ1-6; a weak D match, TRBD1 (5 bases). Trimming stripped 0 bases from V and 8 bases from J, with 15 bases between. Looked up from germline, CDR1 is SGHRS and CDR2 is YFSETQ. The CDR3 loop spans 16 amino acids.

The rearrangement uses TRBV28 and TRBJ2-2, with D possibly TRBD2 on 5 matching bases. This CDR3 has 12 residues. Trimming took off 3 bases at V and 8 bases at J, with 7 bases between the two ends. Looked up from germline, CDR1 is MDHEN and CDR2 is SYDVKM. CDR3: CASSLEVGELFF. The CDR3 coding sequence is TGTGCCAGCAGTTTGGAGGTGGGGGAGCTGTTTTTT.

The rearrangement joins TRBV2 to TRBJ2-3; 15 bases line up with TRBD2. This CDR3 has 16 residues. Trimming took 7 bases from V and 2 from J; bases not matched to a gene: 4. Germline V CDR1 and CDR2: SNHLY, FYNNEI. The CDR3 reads CASKGLAGGNTDTQYF. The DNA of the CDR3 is TGTGCCAGCAAGGGACTAGCGGGAGGAAACACAGATACGCAGTATTTT.

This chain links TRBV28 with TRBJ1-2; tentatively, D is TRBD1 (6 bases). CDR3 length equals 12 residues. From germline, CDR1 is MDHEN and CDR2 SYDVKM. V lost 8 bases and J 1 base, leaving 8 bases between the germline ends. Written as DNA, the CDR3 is TGTGCCAGCGCCAGGGGTAACTATGGCTACACCTTC. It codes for CASARGNYGYTF.

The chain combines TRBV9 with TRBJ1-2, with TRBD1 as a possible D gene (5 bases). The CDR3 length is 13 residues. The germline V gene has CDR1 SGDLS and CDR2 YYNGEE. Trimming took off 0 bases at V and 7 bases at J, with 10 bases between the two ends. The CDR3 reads CASSVVRESGYTF. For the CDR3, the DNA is TGTGCCAGCAGCGTAGTCAGGGAAAGTGGCTACACCTTC.

As DNA, the CDR3 is TGTGCCAGCAGTAGGACAGGGGGTCAGCCCCAGCATTTT. Translated: CASSRTGGQPQHF. This chain connects TRBV7-9 to TRBJ1-5; 10 bases line up with TRBD1. The CDR3 is 13 amino acids. The germline CDR1 and CDR2 sequences are SEHNR and FQNEAQ (reference sequence). V gave up 6 bases and J gave up 6 bases; unmatched junction bases: 2.

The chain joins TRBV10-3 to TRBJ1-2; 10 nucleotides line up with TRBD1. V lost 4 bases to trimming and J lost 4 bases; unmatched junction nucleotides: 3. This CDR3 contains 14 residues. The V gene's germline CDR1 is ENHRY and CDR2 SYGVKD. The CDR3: CAISGTGGVYGYTF. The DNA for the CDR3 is TGTGCCATCAGTGGGACAGGGGGAGTCTATGGCTACACCTTC.

The CDR3 spells CSVVARQGEGMNEQFF. For the CDR3, the DNA is TGCAGCGTTGTTGCTCGACAGGGAGAGGGTATGAATGAGCAGTTCTTC. The V call is TRBV29-1, the J call TRBJ2-1; 7 bases are shared with TRBD1. Germline V gives CDR1 SQVTM, CDR2 ANQGSEA. V trimming: 4 bases; J trimming: 7 bases; junction bases outside the gene matches: 16. The CDR3 consists of 16 residues.

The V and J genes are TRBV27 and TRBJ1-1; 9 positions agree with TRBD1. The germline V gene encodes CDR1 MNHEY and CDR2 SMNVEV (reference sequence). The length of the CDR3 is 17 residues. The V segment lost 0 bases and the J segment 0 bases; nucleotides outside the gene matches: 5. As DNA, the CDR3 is TGTGCCAGCAGTTTATCGACAGGGGGGGGAATGAACACTGAAGCTTTCTTT. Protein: CASSLSTGGGMNTEAFF.

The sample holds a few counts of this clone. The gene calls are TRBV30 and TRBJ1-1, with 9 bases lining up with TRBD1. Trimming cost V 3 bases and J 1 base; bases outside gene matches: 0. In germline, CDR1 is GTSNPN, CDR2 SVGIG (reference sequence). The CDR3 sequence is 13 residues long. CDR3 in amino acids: CAWRQGANTEAFF. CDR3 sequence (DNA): TGTGCCTGGAGACAGGGGGCGAACACTGAAGCTTTCTTT.

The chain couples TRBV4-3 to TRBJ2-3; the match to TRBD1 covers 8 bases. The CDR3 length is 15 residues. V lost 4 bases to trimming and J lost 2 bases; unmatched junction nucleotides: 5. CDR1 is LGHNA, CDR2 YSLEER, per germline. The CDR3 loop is CASSPRQGTTDTQYF. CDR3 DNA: TGCGCCAGCAGCCCGAGACAGGGGACCACAGATACGCAGTATTTT.

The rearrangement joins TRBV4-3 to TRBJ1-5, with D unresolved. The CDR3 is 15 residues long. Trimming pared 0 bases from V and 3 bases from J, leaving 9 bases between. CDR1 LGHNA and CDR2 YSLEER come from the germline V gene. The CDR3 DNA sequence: TGCGCCAGCAGCCAAGAGTACAGAGACAATCAGCCCCAGCATTTT. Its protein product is CASSQEYRDNQPQHF.

The CDR3 region is CASSRAGGQNTEAFF. CDR3 DNA sequence: TGTGCCAGCAGCAGGGCGGGGGGCCAGAACACTGAAGCTTTCTTT. The chain links TRBV7-9 to TRBJ1-1; the D gene is possibly TRBD1 (6 bases). Germline-derived CDR1 and CDR2 are SEHNR and FQNEAQ (reference sequence). This CDR3 has 15 amino acids. V lost 5 bases and J 1 base, leaving 14 bases between the germline ends.

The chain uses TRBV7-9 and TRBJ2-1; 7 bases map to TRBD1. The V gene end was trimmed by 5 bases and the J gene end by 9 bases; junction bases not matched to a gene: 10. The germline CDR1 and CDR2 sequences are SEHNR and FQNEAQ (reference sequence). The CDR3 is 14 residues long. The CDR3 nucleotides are TGTGCCAGCAGCCGCGTAGGGGACAGAGGTGAGCAGTTCTTC. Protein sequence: CASSRVGDRGEQFF.

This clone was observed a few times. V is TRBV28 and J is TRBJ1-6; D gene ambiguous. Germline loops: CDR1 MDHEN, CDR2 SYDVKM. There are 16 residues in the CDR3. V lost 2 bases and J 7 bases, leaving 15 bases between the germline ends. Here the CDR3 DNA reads TGTGCCAGCAGTTTAAAAATTTTCAGGAACAATTCACCCCTCCACTTT. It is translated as CASSLKIFRNNSPLHF.